This TCR beta chain was profiled in a study of shared clonotypes between healthy human individuals. This CDR3 spans 11 amino acids. V lost 6 bases and J lost 7; bases outside the gene matches: 5. Per the germline V gene, CDR1 is DFQATT and CDR2 is SNEGSKA (reference sequence). The study, taken as a whole, reports: Sequencing depth was expected to affect clonotype sharing among donors. Researchers found naive subsets generally carried larger estimated richness than memory subsets.

About this clone: Its antigen is still unknown.

Libraries were prepared by immunoSEQ multiplex PCR; TCRdb keeps only in-frame clonotypes and omits some of them. This sample yields around 2,000,000 clones, of which around 95% are seen a single time; 0.1% to 0.15% belongs to the top ten. The clonotype was recovered from a man younger than 30 in good health. Source material: naive CD4+ T cells sorted from blood. Subset of the sample: CD45RA+ positively selected. The V gene is TRBV20-1, the J gene TRBJ1-2; 7 nucleotides align to TRBD1. In nucleotides, the CDR3 is TGCAGTGCAGGGACAGTGGCTGGCTACACCTTC. Translating it yields CSAGTVAGYTF.